This T cell receptor (beta chain) was captured in a study of OX40 agonist ivuxolimab in advanced cancers. Here immunoSEQ multiplex PCR was the method, and the copy in TCRdb shows in-frame clones only, minus some. The sample holds tens of thousands of clones, roughly four fifths seen once. This clone is a singleton in its sample. Individuals having autoimmune disease history or systemic immunosuppression were not enrolled. This CDR3 is 14 amino acids long. Between the trimmed V and J ends, which lost 2 bases and 5 bases, there was a span of 13 bases. Germline loops: CDR1 SGHTS, CDR2 YDEGEE. The chain recombines TRBV5-8 with TRBJ1-1; D is undetermined. This sample comprised CD4+ or CD8+ T cells sorted from blood, obtained in a trial of the OX40 agonist ivuxolimab. The sequence was collected from an adult with an advanced solid tumor such as melanoma, head and neck, liver or kidney cancer. The CDR3 loop reads CASSLARVWTEAFF. Written as DNA, the CDR3 is TGTGCCAGCAGCTTAGCGAGGGTGTGGACTGAAGCTTTCTTT.